Listed below are T cell receptor beta chains from one sample, sequenced in a study of regulatory T cells in long-lasting Graves disease. TCRdb independently ran MiXCR on the multiplex PCR reads; one entry per CDR3 protein. The data hold approximately 400,000 distinct CDR3 sequences, with about 15% observed a single time. These same data were also listed under a study on T cells in Graves' hyperthyroidism and ophthalmopathy.

This material consisted of peripheral blood mononuclear cells (PBMCs), taken at new diagnosis, from a patient treated with antithyroid drugs. Receptors were obtained from a woman aged 25-40 years with Graves disease. CDR3s leave out the opening cysteine and the closing phenylalanine or tryptophan. D genes are given only for firm matches.

v_call	d_call	cdr3_aa
TRBV7-3	-	ASSLEGIGAAGYYYNEQF
TRBV10-3	-	AISDKRAWANTEAF
TRBV9	-	ASSAGLSTEKLF
TRBV6-4	TRBD2	ASSRLSTSSDFYTGELF
TRBV5-6	-	ASSLYQGRAEAF
TRBV24-1	TRBD2	ATREREAGEQY
TRBV6-1	-	ASLARTPTYEQY
TRBV10-3	TRBD2	AQSAGGDEQY
TRBV20-1	-	SARDMSKGLEQF
TRBV9	TRBD2	ASSPSGRAQETQY
TRBV4-1	-	ASSPYPTPVEDTQY
TRBV6-1	-	ASSEDGPGTSSYNEQF
TRBV6-2/TRBV6-3	TRBD2	ASSYWPSGDPTEF
TRBV7-2	-	ASSLPPTRRILETQY
TRBV28	-	ASSLQRENTEAF
TRBV30	TRBD2	AWGTGLAPGEQY
TRBV18	-	ASSPGGLDYNEQF
TRBV5-1	-	ASSFQLAKDEQF
TRBV12-3/TRBV12-4	TRBD2	ASSYREGGPDTQY
TRBV7-9	TRBD2	ASRPRTSGRMDTQY
TRBV2	-	ASSEARGERGTEAF
TRBV11-3	-	ASSSSGTDNEQF
TRBV7-2	-	ASSSGSRETQY
TRBV24-1	-	ATTGPAGEQY
TRBV7-2	-	ASSLTNRLF
TRBV28	-	ASNKRSEQF
TRBV28	-	ASSHPLDNEQF
TRBV11-3	-	ASSHAPLVGINEKLF
TRBV12-3/TRBV12-4	-	ASNNVAPSPNKQF
TRBV24-1	-	ASSQNPRTQY
TRBV14	TRBD2	ASSPMTSGRAETQY
TRBV5-1	TRBD2	ASSFNSGRALYEQY
TRBV27	TRBD1	ASSWGQGDNQPQH
TRBV11-2	-	ASSPRRGDPRAYEQH
TRBV6-2/TRBV6-3	-	ASTAGETQY
TRBV9	-	ASSVGHQSTDTQY
TRBV6-1	TRBD1	ASSADRVGEQY
TRBV7-3	-	ASSFEATGNTIY